A single sample is the source of the 7 T cell receptor beta chains below, sequenced in a study of cytomegalovirus exposure and HLA in healthy donors. The PCR ran on 60 Vbeta and 13 Jbeta primers. This table comes from immunoSEQ multiplex PCR, and its TCRdb copy is limited to in-frame clones, with some not included. The sample includes around 190,000 clones, 65% to 85% of them seen just once. Sequences were obtained from PBMCs. The receptor source for this set is a man in his fifties or sixties in good health and CMV-seronegative.

CDR3 DNA sequence: TGTGCCAGCAGCTCAAAGGACACTCCGTACACTGAAGCTTTCTTT. Translating it yields CASSSKDTPYTEAFF. The chain couples TRBV11-1 to TRBJ1-1, with a weak D call TRBD1 (5 bases). Trimming pared 4 bases from V and 3 bases from J, leaving 15 bases between. The CDR3 extends over 15 amino acids. Germline V gives CDR1 SGHAT, CDR2 FQDESV (reference sequence).

The rearrangement uses TRBV19 and TRBJ2-4; TRBD1 aligns across 8 bases. CDR1 and CDR2 from the germline V gene are LNHDA and SQIVND (reference sequence). This CDR3 has 14 amino acids. The ends lost 7 bases at V and 8 bases at J; junction bases unmatched: 10. DNA for the CDR3: TGTGCCAGTAAAAAGCAGGGGGCAGTGGACATTCAGTACTTC. This gives the protein CASKKQGAVDIQYF.

In this sample, this clone turned up a few times. The chain has TRBV7-2 and TRBJ1-1; D call uncertain. Germline CDR1 and CDR2: SGHTA and FQGNSA. CDR3 length: 13 amino acids. V lost 3 bases and J lost 4, with 9 bases in between. CDR3 sequence reads: CASSLSSPTEAFF. The DNA for the CDR3 is TGTGCCAGCAGCTTGTCCTCCCCCACTGAAGCTTTCTTT.

This clone has just one count. The rearrangement links TRBV19 to TRBJ1-5, with D possibly TRBD1 on 6 matching bases. Per germline, CDR1 LNHDA and CDR2 SQIVND (reference sequence). This CDR3 region has 15 residues. V was cut by 1 base and J by 4 bases, with 11 bases left in between. CDR3 DNA sequence: TGTGCCAGTAGTATAGTTTGGGACACGAATCAGCCCCAGCATTTT. It specifies CASSIVWDTNQPQHF.

CDR3 DNA: TGTGCCAGCAGCCCAACTGCGTCAAAGGGGTATGGCTACACCTTC. It specifies CASSPTASKGYGYTF. The chain links TRBV5-4 to TRBJ1-2, with D maybe TRBD1 (5 bases). This CDR3 comprises 15 residues. V lost 4 bases and J lost 5, with 18 bases in between. The V gene's germline CDR1 is SGHNT and CDR2 YYREEE (reference sequence). The full variable domain, its missing parts supplied by reference TRBV5-4 and TRBJ1-2, is ETGVTQSPTHLIKTRGQQVTLRCSSQSGHNTVSWYQQALGQGPQFIFQYYREEENGRGNFPPRFSGLQFPNYSSELNVNALELDDSALYLCASSPTASKGYGYTFGSGTRLTVV.

This clone was picked up a small number of times. The chain couples TRBV5-4 to TRBJ1-1, with a tentative D call TRBD1 (5 bases). V was shortened by 4 bases and J by 0 bases, with 19 bases between the two germline ends. The V gene's germline CDR1 is SGHNT and CDR2 YYREEE (reference sequence). CDR3 length: 17 residues. This CDR3 reads CASSPGRGITLNTEAFF. DNA for the CDR3: TGTGCCAGCAGCCCTGGTCGGGGGATAACCCTGAACACTGAAGCTTTCTTT.

The chain joins TRBV4-3 to TRBJ2-7; the D gene is possibly TRBD2 (5 bases). CDR1 is LGHNA and CDR2 is YSLEER in the germline V gene. The CDR3 is 17 amino acids. V lost 0 bases, J lost 7 bases, and 22 bases lay in between. CDR3 loop: CASSQERYSISGREQYF. CDR3 nucleotide sequence: TGCGCCAGCAGCCAAGAGAGATATAGCATCTCGGGAAGGGAGCAGTACTTC.